This record looks at one T cell receptor (beta chain) sequence and its context. This clone's antigen is unknown. The sample holds no much larger clone one base away, and base qualities are not on file. These data belong to a study of shared clonotypes between healthy human individuals (TCRdb year 2020). About the investigation overall: A couple of women and a few men aged 18 to 49 years were included in the cohort. Per donor, three plates each were used for CD4 naive and CD4 memory, two for CD8 naive, and one for CD8 memory. The study deeply sequenced blood TCR repertoires of five healthy adults to estimate repertoire size and the extent of clonotype sharing between individuals. Different laboratories and diverse techniques were used to prepare libraries and sequence TCR repertoires, to increase sequencing depth and limit assay-specific biases. Each donor's leukapheresis produced roughly between roughly 0.85 and 9.5 billion PBMCs.

CDR1 and CDR2 are drawn from the germline V gene (reference sequence): LNHDA, SQIVND. Cut back by 5 bases and 4 bases, the V and J ends lie 14 bases apart. CDR3 length: 14 amino acids, cysteine to phenylalanine. Only the CDR3 portion is preserved as DNA: 42 bases, with reading frame beginning at the first base. TCR CDR3 regions were amplified from genomic DNA by multiplex PCR using the deep immunoSEQ assay. Extracted genomic DNA from each cell subset was spread evenly across all wells of several immunoSEQ 96-well plates, with each plate serving as a replicate. For sorted subsets, roughly 0.2 ug genomic DNA, equal to 25,000 to 35,000 T cell genomes, was loaded into each replicate PCR. Purified libraries were measured with a Qubit 3.0 fluorometer, size-checked on a Bioanalyzer 2100, and measured again with the KAPA Library Quantification kit. Every immunoSEQ 96-well plate was sequenced on a dedicated single-read 150-cycle Illumina NextSeq 550 flow cell. The authors' analysis ran thus. The immunoSEQ output contained only junctional sequences without quality scores, so filtering could not match that applied to full-length reads. To assign V/J genes and CDR3, sequences were annotated using PyIR, a Python wrapper for IgBLAST v1.9, with IMGT germline references. Reads were removed for weak V/J assignments (E-value above 1e-6), missing CDR3, stop codons, out-of-frame junctions, or ambiguous translated residues. V3J clonotypes were defined as sequences sharing the same inferred V gene, J gene, and CDR3 amino acid sequence. To compute the percentage overlap between repertoires, the number of shared unique clonotypes was divided by the size of the smaller repertoire. RTK rarefaction, the Chao1 estimator, and Recon v2.1 estimates of unobserved clonotypes were used to assess repertoire richness. OLGA was used to compute generation probabilities for all TCRbeta clonotypes that the gDNA method yielded from a handful of donors. The table comes from immuneACCESS by way of TCRdb, which keeps in-frame sequences with V and J called. Part of the clones is missing from these tables; in studies checked, under half for an unresolved V gene and the rest for unknown reasons. The D gene and trimming were derived from the DNA, and the V and J assignments and clone size from that table. The sample data list 150,000 to 200,000 clones, and over 85% of these were observed just once. Of the sample, 0.067% is held by the ten largest clones.

Donors were healthy HIV-negative adults with no recently reported acute infections or vaccinations. Every donor was a Caucasian adult residing in Nashville, Tennessee, USA. CD4+ T cells were enriched through magnetic negative selection, after which naive cells were positively selected on CD45RA and the remaining negative fraction served as the memory subset. Blood was obtained by leukapheresis, after which PBMCs were separated by Ficoll-Histopaque density gradient centrifugation and cryopreserved in liquid nitrogen vapor phase. Purity and quantity of every magnetically sorted T cell population were checked by analytical flow cytometry. Genomic DNA was isolated from every sorted fraction and measured by UV absorbance on a Nanodrop 2000c. Study-wide conclusions, independent of this receptor: Based on pairwise subsampling, the degree of clonotype sharing among donors was expected to be affected by sequencing depth. The genetic and exposure-history diversity represented was limited by the small number of donors. Compared with non-shared clonotypes, clonotypes shared by all four sorted-subset donors had higher generation probabilities. Sampling was restricted to blood, and TCR repertoires in tissues likely differ from the TCR repertoires found in blood. Naive subsets generally had larger estimated clonotype richness than memory subsets did. Incomplete sequencing was indicated by rarefaction of sorted-subset datasets, despite the large sequencing depth. Across a few donors, 4.5% to 6.5% of naive CD4, roughly 3.5% of naive CD8, under 2.5% of memory CD4, and around 0.4% of memory CD8 clonotypes were shared.

This receptor was identified in a woman in her thirties in good health. The chain links TRBV19 with TRBJ1-2; matching of 5 bases hints at TRBD1 as the D gene. Sequencing used naive CD4+ T cells sorted from blood. According to the study, the label for this sample's cell subset or site signals: CD45RA+ positively selected. For the CDR3, the sequence is CASSPPGLGYGYTF. The sequenced DNA: TGTGCCAGTAGTCCTCCGGGGCTGGGCTATGGCTACACCTTC.